This TCR beta chain was sequenced for a study of T-cell memory formation after mild COVID-19. Study-wide points: While clones contracting from day 15 to 85 were balanced between CD4 and CD8, later expanders leaned CD4+. Contracting CD4+ clones were located mainly in CM and EM, and CD8+ clones in EMRA.

Libraries for TCRalpha and TCRbeta carried sample barcodes and unique molecular identifiers via 5'RACE. TCRdb ran MiXCR on the 5' RACE reads and lists one entry per CDR3 protein. The table lists fewer than 450,000 distinct CDR3 sequences, 20% to 25% of them singletons. A word on this clonotype: Antigen specificity is unknown.

With 6 bases clipped from V and 8 bases from J, the junction kept 4 bases outside the gene matches. This CDR3 is 14 amino acids long. The germline CDR1 and CDR2 sequences are SGHNT and YYREEE (reference sequence). This clonotype originated in an adult woman who had mild COVID-19 (a few samples of this study predate the infection). Cell type and time point are not known. The chain couples TRBV5-4 to TRBJ1-6; 11 bases are shared with TRBD1. Sequencing used PBMCs or a T cell subset sorted from them (not recorded which). DNA for the CDR3: TGTGCCAGCACGAAGGGACAGGGGGATTCACCCCTCCACTTT. This gives the protein CASTKGQGDSPLHF.